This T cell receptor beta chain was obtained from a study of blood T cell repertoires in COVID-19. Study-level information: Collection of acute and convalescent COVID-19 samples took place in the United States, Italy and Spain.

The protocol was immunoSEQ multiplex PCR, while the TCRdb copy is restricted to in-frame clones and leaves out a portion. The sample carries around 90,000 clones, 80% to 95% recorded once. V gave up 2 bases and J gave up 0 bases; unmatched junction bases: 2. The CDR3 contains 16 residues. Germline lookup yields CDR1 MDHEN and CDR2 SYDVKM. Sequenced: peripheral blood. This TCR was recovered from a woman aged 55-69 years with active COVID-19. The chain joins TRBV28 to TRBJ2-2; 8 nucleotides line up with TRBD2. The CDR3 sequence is CASSLEGLANTGELFF. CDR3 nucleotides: TGTGCCAGCAGTTTAGAGGGACTAGCGAACACCGGGGAGCTGTTTTTT.